Below are 28 T cell receptor beta chains sequenced from a single sample in a study of T cell repertoires in cytomegalovirus infection. TCRdb passed the reads through MiXCR, listing each CDR3 protein once. The sample shows more than 150,000 distinct CDR3 sequences, 15% to 20% of them seen only once. The source material was PBMCs. These receptors were obtained from a human donor in good health (CMV status not recorded). Some clones in this sample may be carry-over from other donors' samples.

In its sample, this clonotype was seen many times. V usage is TRBV4-1 and J usage is TRBJ2-5, with 9 bases aligning to TRBD1. V shed 4 bases and J 3 bases; nucleotides not matched to a gene: 0. Per germline, CDR1 MGHRA and CDR2 YSYEKL. This CDR3 spans 13 amino acids. The CDR3 is CASSRQGEETQYF. DNA of the CDR3: TGCGCCAGCAGCCGACAGGGGGAAGAGACCCAGTACTTC.

This clonotype was seen at least ten times. It is likely a read error, because the conserved phenylalanine at the end of the CDR3 is missing. The DNA is omitted, as the CDR3 cannot be located on it reliably, and the CDR3 follows TCRdb's listing. The CDR3 spells CASSLVLGRPEL. V is TRBV7-2 and J is TRBJ2-7; the table's D gene call, TRBD1, was not cross checked with the DNA. The CDR3 spans 12 amino acids, including both terminal residues. Germline V gene data show CDR1 as SGHTA and CDR2 as FQGNSA.

In its sample, this clonotype was seen many times. This rearrangement joins TRBV5-5 to TRBJ2-3; 9 nucleotides agree with TRBD1. With V trimmed by 0 bases and J by 1 base, 6 bases remained unmatched. CDR3 length: 17 amino acids. CDR1 and CDR2 from the germline V gene are SGHKS and YYEKEE (reference sequence). As DNA, the CDR3 is TGTGCCAGCAGCTTGGCTTCGGGACAGGGACGCACAGATACGCAGTATTTT. Protein product: CASSLASGQGRTDTQYF.

This clonotype was detected ten times or more. An end of the junction does not agree with germline; a read error may underlie this. The chain recombines TRBV4-1 with TRBJ2-7, with a weak D call TRBD2 (5 bases). Germline V CDR1 and CDR2: MGHRA, YSYEKL. This CDR3 spans 13 amino acids. The CDR3 bases are TGTGCCAGCAGCCAAGGCGGGTCTTACGAGCAGTACTTC. This encodes CASSQGGSYEQYF.

Concerning this clonotype: With a much larger clone just one base away, this may be a read error. This chain joins TRBV28 and TRBJ2-3, with TRBD2 matching 12 bases. Germline trimming cut 7 bases from V and 3 bases from J; bases unmatched to any gene: 8. CDR3 length: 16 amino acids. Germline V lookup: CDR1 MDHEN, CDR2 SYDVKM. The CDR3 bases are TGTGCCAGCACCTCCTCCGGGACTAGCGGGACAGATACGCAGTATTTT. Translated: CASTSSGTSGTDTQYF.

The J gene is TRBJ2-3, the V gene TRBV29-1; D gene ambiguous. CDR3 length: 14 residues. CDR1 SQVTM and CDR2 ANQGSEA come from the germline V gene. The ends were cut back, 1 base at V and 2 bases at J, with 10 bases in the middle. For the CDR3, the DNA is TGCAGCGTTGAAGGACGGCCACTCACAGATACGCAGTATTTT. Its protein is CSVEGRPLTDTQYF.

This clonotype was counted a few times. The genes are TRBV12-3 or TRBV12-4 and TRBJ2-7; D remains unclear. Deletions cut 2 bases from V and 2 bases from J, with 10 bases between. The CDR3 spans 14 residues. This CDR3 is CASSLTNGPYEQYF. The CDR3 DNA reads as TGTGCCAGCAGTTTAACGAACGGTCCCTACGAGCAGTACTTC.

This clonotype was observed many times. In nucleotides, the CDR3 is TGCGCCAGCAGCCAAGCACTACTTAACACCGGGGAGCTGTTTTTT. Its protein is CASSQALLNTGELFF. The chain employs TRBV4-3 and TRBJ2-2; no reliable D call. The V end lost 1 base, the J end lost 2 bases, and 8 bases lay between the germline ends. The CDR3 has 15 amino acids. Germline CDR1 LGHNA, CDR2 YSLEER.

This clonotype was seen many times. The rearrangement uses TRBV7-8 and TRBJ2-2; 7 positions match TRBD2. The CDR3 is 15 amino acids. Looked up from germline, CDR1 is SGHVS and CDR2 is FQNEAQ. Trimming at V came to 3 bases and at J to 2 bases, leaving 3 bases not matched to a gene. This chain's CDR3 is CASSFGGSNTGELFF. The CDR3, as DNA: TGTGCCAGCAGCTTCGGCGGGAGCAACACCGGGGAGCTGTTTTTT.

This chain's CDR3 is CASTRTGRTSGSNEQFF. CDR3 bases: TGTGCCAGCACGAGGACAGGGCGGACTAGCGGGAGCAATGAGCAGTTCTTC. The gene calls are TRBV12-3 or TRBV12-4 and TRBJ2-1; 13 bases are shared with TRBD2. V was clipped by 7 bases and J by 6 bases; unmatched bases: 12. The CDR3 loop spans 17 amino acids.

This chain links TRBV7-8 with TRBJ2-3, with TRBD2 identical over 11 bases. V dropped 0 bases and J dropped 2; count of bases not matched to a gene: 4. The V gene's germline CDR1 is SGHVS and CDR2 FQNEAQ. CDR3 length: 17 amino acids. This CDR3 is CASSLALAGGPTDTQYF. The CDR3 coding sequence is TGTGCCAGCAGCTTAGCCCTAGCGGGAGGACCCACAGATACGCAGTATTTT. The complete variable domain, with remaining parts taken from reference TRBV7-8 and TRBJ2-3, reads GAGVSQSPRYKVAKRGQDVALRCDPISGHVSLFWYQQALGQGPEFLTYFQNEAQLDKSGLPSDRFFAERPEGSVSTLKIQRTQQEDSAVYLCASSLALAGGPTDTQYFGPGTRLTVL.

This clonotype was counted at least ten times. The chain joins TRBV28 to TRBJ2-1, with TRBD2 matching over 11 bases. This CDR3 has 15 residues. Looked up from germline, CDR1 is MDHEN and CDR2 is SYDVKM. The V segment lost 6 bases and the J segment 7 bases; nucleotides outside the gene matches: 8. The CDR3 region has the DNA TGTGCCAGCAGCAAACTAGCGGGAGAAGCGAATGAGCAGTTCTTC. Amino acids: CASSKLAGEANEQFF.

The chain links TRBV7-9 to TRBJ1-1; D is perhaps TRBD1 (5 bases). Germline CDR1 reads SEHNR; CDR2 reads FQNEAQ (reference sequence). The CDR3 spans 16 residues. V lost 5 bases, J lost 3 bases, and 19 bases lay in between. The CDR3 spells CASSPTEGERYTEAFF. CDR3 in DNA: TGTGCCAGCAGCCCGACAGAAGGGGAAAGGTACACTGAAGCTTTCTTT. The full variable domain, with the rest looked up from reference TRBV7-9 and TRBJ1-1, is DTGVSQNPRHKITKRGQNVTFRCDPISEHNRLYWYRQTLGQGPEFLTYFQNEAQLEKSRLLSDRFSAERPKGSFSTLEIQRTEQGDSAMYLCASSPTEGERYTEAFFGQGTRLTVV.

This clonotype was counted a few times. As DNA, the CDR3 is TGTGCCAGCAGCCGCCTGAGGACTGAAGCTTTCTTT. Its protein product is CASSRLRTEAFF. The chain uses TRBV14 and TRBJ1-1; D call uncertain. CDR1 and CDR2 (germline): SGHDN, FVKESK. With 4 bases removed from V and 5 bases from J, the gap between germline ends came to 8 bases. The CDR3 is 12 residues long.

The J gene is TRBJ1-1, the V gene TRBV7-9; TRBD1 matches 7 bases. Germline V gene sequence: CDR1 SEHNR, CDR2 FQNEAQ (reference sequence). Losses at the gene ends were 3 bases for V and 1 base for J; bases not matched to a gene: 11. This CDR3 has 17 residues. The CDR3 protein is CASSLVGTARENTEAFF. DNA for the CDR3: TGTGCCAGCAGCTTGGTTGGGACAGCGAGGGAGAACACTGAAGCTTTCTTT.

The chain is built from TRBV6-2 or TRBV6-3 and TRBJ2-1; the D is unclear. V was cut by 0 bases and J by 13 bases, with 10 bases left in between. Per the germline V gene, CDR1 is MNHEY and CDR2 is SVGEGT. The CDR3 runs 12 residues. This chain's CDR3 is CASSYSRQIQFF. In DNA form, the CDR3 reads TGTGCCAGCAGTTACTCGAGGCAGATCCAGTTCTTC.

The sample holds a few counts of this clonotype. The rearrangement uses TRBV5-4 and TRBJ1-1; a weak D match, TRBD1 (6 bases). The CDR3 consists of 14 residues. The ends were cut back, 4 bases at V and 1 base at J, with 11 bases in the middle. Germline V CDR1 and CDR2: SGHNT, YYREEE (reference sequence). Here the CDR3 DNA reads TGTGCCAGCAGCGCCACAGGGAAGAACACTGAAGCTTTCTTT. Its translation is CASSATGKNTEAFF. The variable domain in full, completed from reference TRBV5-4 and TRBJ1-1, reads ETGVTQSPTHLIKTRGQQVTLRCSSQSGHNTVSWYQQALGQGPQFIFQYYREEENGRGNFPPRFSGLQFPNYSSELNVNALELDDSALYLCASSATGKNTEAFFGQGTRLTVV.

This clonotype was recorded at least ten times. The gene calls are TRBV27 and TRBJ2-7; D is unresolved. Deletions cut 0 bases from V and 5 bases from J, with 14 bases between. From germline, CDR1 is MNHEY and CDR2 SMNVEV (reference sequence). The CDR3 loop spans 15 amino acids. The CDR3 loop reads CASSLSLGRLHEQYF. CDR3 sequence (DNA): TGTGCCAGCAGTTTATCCCTCGGACGCCTGCACGAGCAGTACTTC.

This clonotype was observed a few times. Possible read error: a much larger clone is one base away. V gene TRBV7-9 combines with J gene TRBJ2-7; 7 nucleotides align to TRBD1. V dropped 2 bases and J dropped 0; count of bases not matched to a gene: 4. The CDR3 extends over 15 amino acids. Germline CDR1 reads SEHNR; CDR2 reads FQNEAQ (reference sequence). CDR3 sequence reads: CASSLRDRSSYEQYF. Written as DNA, the CDR3 is TGTGCCAGCAGCTTACGGGACAGAAGCTCCTACGAGCAGTACTTC.

The chain joins TRBV7-9 to TRBJ2-2; perhaps TRBD1 as D (6 bases). The germline V and J ends were trimmed by 5 bases and 6 bases, with 16 bases remaining between them. The V gene's germline CDR1 is SEHNR and CDR2 FQNEAQ (reference sequence). There are 15 residues in the CDR3. CDR3 DNA sequence: TGTGCCAGCAGCGCGAGCGACAGGTCGGCCGGGGAGCTGTTTTTT. This encodes CASSASDRSAGELFF.

This clonotype was detected many times. This chain links TRBV7-2 with TRBJ1-2, with no clear D. Trimming stripped 1 base from V and 4 bases from J, with 16 bases between. This CDR3 region has 16 residues. In germline, CDR1 is SGHTA, CDR2 FQGNSA. The CDR3 bases are TGTGCCAGCAGCTTAGTCGGAGAGCCAAGGCCCTATGGCTACACCTTC. It yields the protein CASSLVGEPRPYGYTF.

This chain connects TRBV6-2 or TRBV6-3 to TRBJ2-1; 10 nucleotides line up with TRBD2. Germline-derived CDR1 and CDR2 are MNHEY and SVGEGT. There are 16 residues in the CDR3. V lost 5 bases and J lost 3; bases outside the gene matches: 7. This chain's CDR3 is CASSDPGLAFYNEQFF. CDR3 sequence (DNA): TGTGCCAGCAGTGACCCGGGACTAGCGTTCTACAATGAGCAGTTCTTC.

The chain combines TRBV19 with TRBJ2-1; unclear D gene. The CDR3 is 15 residues long. Germline CDR1 reads LNHDA; CDR2 reads SQIVND (reference sequence). Deletions cut 5 bases from V and 3 bases from J, with 14 bases between. CDR3 protein: CASSGVNKGYNEQFF. The CDR3 region has the DNA TGTGCCAGTAGTGGGGTTAATAAGGGCTACAATGAGCAGTTCTTC.

The rearrangement joins TRBV3-1 to TRBJ2-1, with TRBD2 matching 9 bases. The CDR3 contains 19 residues. CDR1 and CDR2 (germline): LGHDT, YNNKEL (reference sequence). V trimming: 0 bases; J trimming: 3 bases; junction bases outside the gene matches: 12. CDR3 nucleotides: TGTGCCAGCAGCCAAGAAACGGGGATAGCGGGAGTTGGCTACAATGAGCAGTTCTTC. It encodes CASSQETGIAGVGYNEQFF.

The V call is TRBV7-2, the J call TRBJ2-2; D is unresolved. V shed 5 bases and J shed 2 bases, with 9 bases lying between them. Germline V gives CDR1 SGHTA, CDR2 FQGNSA. The CDR3 sequence is 14 residues long. For the CDR3, the DNA is TGTGCCAGCAGCAACCAACTCAACACCGGGGAGCTGTTTTTT. It specifies CASSNQLNTGELFF.

This clonotype was counted a few times. The chain links TRBV7-6 to TRBJ2-7; D possibly uses TRBD1 or TRBD2 (6 bases each). Germline CDR1 is SGHVS and CDR2 is FNYEAQ. Trimming took off 5 bases at V and 4 bases at J, with 24 bases between the two ends. This CDR3 region has 17 residues. CDR3 in amino acids: CASSRDTGYGSGYEQYF. In nucleotides, the CDR3 is TGTGCCAGCAGCCGGGACACCGGGTACGGGAGTGGATACGAGCAGTACTTC.

CDR3: CASSPSSTANGYTF. Written as DNA, the CDR3 is TGTGCCAGCAGTCCCTCCTCGACAGCGAATGGCTACACCTTC. The J gene is TRBJ1-2, the V gene TRBV6-5; D may be TRBD1 (5 bases). V shed 5 bases and J shed 6 bases, with 16 bases lying between them. The germline V gene has CDR1 MNHEY and CDR2 SVGAGI. This CDR3 spans 14 amino acids.

On this clonotype: A read error is possible here, since a much larger clone lies one base away. This chain uses TRBV11-2 with TRBJ2-7, with TRBD1 identical over 9 bases. V dropped 5 bases and J dropped 2; count of bases not matched to a gene: 4. Germline V gene sequence: CDR1 SGHAT, CDR2 FQNNGV. This CDR3 has 14 amino acids. In nucleotides, the CDR3 is TGTGCCAGCAGCACCGGGACAGGGACCTACGAGCAGTACTTC. Its protein is CASSTGTGTYEQYF.